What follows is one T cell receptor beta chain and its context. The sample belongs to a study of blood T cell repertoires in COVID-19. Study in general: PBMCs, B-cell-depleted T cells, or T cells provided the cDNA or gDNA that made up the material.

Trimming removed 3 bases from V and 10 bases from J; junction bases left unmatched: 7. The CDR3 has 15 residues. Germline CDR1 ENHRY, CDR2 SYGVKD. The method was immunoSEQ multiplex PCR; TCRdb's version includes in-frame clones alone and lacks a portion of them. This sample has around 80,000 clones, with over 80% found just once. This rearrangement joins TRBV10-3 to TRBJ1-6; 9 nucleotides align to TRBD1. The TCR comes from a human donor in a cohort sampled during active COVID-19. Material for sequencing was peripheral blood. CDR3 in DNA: TGTGCCATCAGTGAAACGGGACAGGGAGGATCACCCCTCCACTTT. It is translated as CAISETGQGGSPLHF.